This TCR beta chain was sequenced for a study of blood T cell repertoires in COVID-19. For the study at large: Samples of COVID-19 (acute and convalescent) were obtained from the United States, Italy and Spain.

CDR3 length: 16 amino acids. V shed 5 bases and J 2 bases; nucleotides not matched to a gene: 6. Germline CDR1 is SEHNR and CDR2 is FQNEAQ (reference sequence). Participants were aged 18 to 89 years, lived in around 25 US areas, and enrolled virtually. Clinical histories supplied by participants themselves formed the basis of cohort assignment. Resolution of symptoms, clearance, or two negative PCRs was present in recovered Cohort 3 donors. Data came from immunoSEQ multiplex PCR; TCRdb stores just in-frame clones and leaves some out. The repertoire includes around 160,000 clones, over 75% of them detected once, and 4.5% to 7.5% sits in the top ten.

This chain uses TRBV7-9 with TRBJ2-3; 11 bases fit TRBD2. Sample: PBMCs or T cells enriched from blood (not recorded which). This TCR derives from a man aged 40-55 years who had recovered from COVID-19. CDR3: CASSRGLAALTDTQYF. The DNA of the CDR3 is TGTGCCAGCAGCAGGGGACTAGCGGCGCTCACAGATACGCAGTATTTT.